Listed here are 26 T cell receptor beta chains from one sample, sequenced in a study of cytomegalovirus exposure and HLA in healthy donors. The PCR ran on 60 Vbeta and 13 Jbeta primers. TCRdb's table, derived via immunoSEQ multiplex PCR, lists solely in-frame clones and lacks some. The sample lists 150,000 to 200,000 clones, 68% seen once, with about 3% in the top ten. The sequencing input was PBMCs. All receptors come from a woman between 40 and 50 years old in good health and CMV-seropositive.

This sequence joins TRBV10-3 and TRBJ1-5; D may be TRBD1 (5 bases). The CDR3 has 14 amino acids. V lost 3 bases to trimming and J lost 3 bases, with 9 bases between them. Germline V gene data show CDR1 as ENHRY and CDR2 as SYGVKD. The CDR3 DNA sequence: TGTGCCATCAGTGATCGACAGCCCAATCAGCCCCAGCATTTT. This gives the protein CAISDRQPNQPQHF.

The gene calls are TRBV7-2 and TRBJ1-4, with D perhaps TRBD1 (5 bases). The V gene's germline CDR1 is SGHTA and CDR2 FQGNSA. CDR3 length: 15 amino acids. V was cut by 0 bases and J by 7 bases, with 12 bases left in between. CDR3 sequence reads: CASSLAPGHPEKLFF. As DNA, the CDR3 is TGTGCCAGCAGCTTAGCCCCCGGACACCCTGAAAAACTGTTTTTT.

The DNA for the CDR3 is TGTGCCAGCAGTTTAGCGGGACTCCAAGAGACCCAGTACTTC. The encoded protein is CASSLAGLQETQYF. This sequence joins TRBV5-4 and TRBJ2-5, with 8 bases matching TRBD2. J was trimmed by 1 base and V by 5 bases; bases with no gene match: 4. The germline V gene has CDR1 SGHNT and CDR2 YYREEE (reference sequence). CDR3 size: 14 residues. Combining the CDR3 with reference TRBV5-4 and TRBJ2-5 gives the whole variable domain ETGVTQSPTHLIKTRGQQVTLRCSSQSGHNTVSWYQQALGQGPQFIFQYYREEENGRGNFPPRFSGLQFPNYSSELNVNALELDDSALYLCASSLAGLQETQYFGPGTRLLVL.

The gene calls are TRBV10-1 and TRBJ2-5; perhaps TRBD2 as D (6 bases). The CDR3 sequence is 13 residues long. In germline, CDR1 is WNHNN, CDR2 SYGVQD (reference sequence). Trimming removed 8 bases at V and 6 bases at J, with 16 bases between. The chain's CDR3 is CASPGPSAQTQYF. For the CDR3, the DNA is TGCGCCAGCCCTGGCCCTAGCGCGCAGACCCAGTACTTC.

V is TRBV11-1 and J is TRBJ2-7, with 10 bases aligning to TRBD1. The CDR3 has 15 amino acids. Germline CDR1 is SGHAT and CDR2 is FQDESV (reference sequence). V was clipped by 5 bases and J by 0 bases; unmatched bases: 4. The chain's CDR3 is CASSPRTGGSYEQYF. The CDR3 DNA follows: TGTGCCAGCAGCCCACGGACAGGGGGCTCCTACGAGCAGTACTTC.

This clone was seen once. V gene TRBV11-2 combines with J gene TRBJ2-1; TRBD1 might be the D (6 bases). From germline, CDR1 is SGHAT and CDR2 FQNNGV. With 5 bases removed from V and 0 bases from J, the gap between germline ends came to 20 bases. The CDR3 runs to 18 residues. The CDR3 DNA follows: TGTGCCAGCAGCCTCAATGGACAGCACTTTAGCTCCTACAATGAGCAGTTCTTC. Translating gives CASSLNGQHFSSYNEQFF. The whole variable domain, remainder taken from reference TRBV11-2 and TRBJ2-1, is EAGVAQSPRYKIIEKRQSVAFWCNPISGHATLYWYQQILGQGPKLLIQFQNNGVVDDSQLPKDRFSAERLKGVDSTLKIQPAKLEDSAVYLCASSLNGQHFSSYNEQFFGPGTRLTVL.

V usage is TRBV2 and J usage is TRBJ2-7; 8 bases are a match to TRBD1. CDR3 length: 15 residues. V was pared by 5 bases and J by 4 bases, with 10 bases of the junction left unmatched. Germline CDR1 reads SNHLY; CDR2 reads FYNNEI. The CDR3 loop is CASSQGPGGGYEQYF. The CDR3 region has the DNA TGTGCCAGCAGTCAAGGACCAGGGGGCGGTTACGAGCAGTACTTC. The whole variable domain, filled in from reference TRBV2 and TRBJ2-7, reads EPEVTQTPSHQVTQMGQEVILRCVPISNHLYFYWYRQILGQKVEFLVSFYNNEISEKSEIFDDQFSVERPDGSNFTLKIRSTKLEDSAMYFCASSQGPGGGYEQYFGPGTRLTVT.

The genes are TRBV5-4 and TRBJ2-2; TRBD1 might be the D (5 bases). The ends were cut back, 4 bases at V and 6 bases at J, with 13 bases in the middle. This CDR3 spans 14 amino acids. The germline CDR1 and CDR2 sequences are SGHNT and YYREEE (reference sequence). The CDR3 region is CASSPWQGAGELFF. The CDR3 DNA reads as TGTGCCAGCAGCCCGTGGCAGGGTGCCGGGGAGCTGTTTTTT.

About this clone itself: At one end, the junction sequence differs from germline, possibly due to a read error. The chain combines TRBV7-9 with TRBJ2-1; possibly TRBD2 for D (7 bases). The CDR3 totals 12 residues. Per germline, CDR1 SEHNR and CDR2 FQNEAQ (reference sequence). The DNA of the CDR3 is TGTTCCAGCAGCTTAGGAGGGGGGGCCAGGTTCTTC. Translated, it gives CSSSLGGGARFF.

This clone was seen only a few times. The chain carries TRBV7-2 and TRBJ2-3; 7 positions agree with TRBD2. CDR1 and CDR2 (germline): SGHTA, FQGNSA. This CDR3 contains 16 residues. V lost 5 bases to trimming and J lost 4 bases; unmatched junction nucleotides: 12. CDR3 DNA: TGTGCCAGCAGCCCCCTGCGGGGAGGGCCGGCAGATACGCAGTATTTT. Its protein product is CASSPLRGGPADTQYF.

The chain recombines TRBV5-4 with TRBJ1-1, with D perhaps TRBD1 (6 bases). V was pared by 0 bases and J by 5 bases, with 20 bases between. Germline-derived CDR1 and CDR2 are SGHNT and YYREEE (reference sequence). The CDR3 loop spans 17 amino acids. CDR3 sequence: CASSLDFHNSRGTEAFF. The CDR3 DNA is TGTGCCAGCAGCTTGGACTTTCATAATTCTAGGGGGACTGAAGCTTTCTTT.

This sequence joins TRBV6-4 and TRBJ2-1; 12 nucleotides agree with TRBD2. The germline gives CDR1 MRHNA, CDR2 SNTAGT. The V segment lost 6 bases and the J segment 1 base; nucleotides outside the gene matches: 4. The CDR3 is 16 amino acids. CDR3 nucleotides: TGTGCCAGCAGCTGGACTAGCGGGGATTCCTACAATGAGCAGTTCTTC. This codes for CASSWTSGDSYNEQFF.

The V gene is TRBV28, the J gene TRBJ2-1; 16 bases match TRBD2. The V and J ends lost 5 bases and 9 bases, in that order; junction bases with no gene match: 7. The CDR3 extends over 16 amino acids. Germline assignment: CDR1 MDHEN and CDR2 SYDVKM. The CDR3 DNA follows: TGTGCCAGCAGTGAGCCGGGACTAGCGGGAGGGCTTGAGCAGTTCTTC. Amino acids: CASSEPGLAGGLEQFF.

This rearrangement joins TRBV29-1 to TRBJ1-1; a weak D match, TRBD1 (6 bases). The CDR3 loop spans 13 amino acids. Looked up from germline, CDR1 is SQVTM and CDR2 is ANQGSEA. Trimming took off 4 bases at V and 4 bases at J, with 13 bases between the two ends. The CDR3 DNA reads as TGCAGCGTTGCGCTTCAGGGGAGCACTGAAGCTTTCTTT. This encodes CSVALQGSTEAFF.

The chain carries TRBV11-1 and TRBJ1-2, with TRBD1 identical over 7 bases. CDR1 is SGHAT, CDR2 FQDESV, per germline (reference sequence). The CDR3 runs 13 residues. Trimming took 3 bases from V and 6 from J; bases not matched to a gene: 4. The CDR3 DNA follows: TGTGCCAGCAGCTTCGACAGGGTAAATGGCTACACCTTC. It is translated as CASSFDRVNGYTF.

There are a few counts of this clone. The chain employs TRBV2 and TRBJ2-3; 14 bases agree with TRBD2. In germline, CDR1 is SNHLY, CDR2 FYNNEI. This CDR3 has 15 amino acids. Trimming cost V 9 bases and J 2 bases; bases outside gene matches: 4. The CDR3 bases are TGTGCCAGTGGGACTAGCGGGGGCCTCACAGATACGCAGTATTTT. As protein: CASGTSGGLTDTQYF.

About this clone itself: The junction differs from germline at one of its ends, possibly a read error. The V and J genes are TRBV9 and TRBJ1-6, with 8 nucleotides matching TRBD1. This CDR3 comprises 16 residues. Per the germline V gene, CDR1 is SGDLS and CDR2 is YYNGEE. Here the CDR3 DNA reads TGTGCCAGCAGCGTCAACGGACAGGGTGGTAATTCACCCCTCAACTTT. This gives the protein CASSVNGQGGNSPLNF. The full variable domain, completed using reference TRBV9 and TRBJ1-6, is DSGVTQTPKHLITATGQRVTLRCSPRSGDLSVYWYQQSLDQGLQFLIQYYNGEERAKGNILERFSAQQFPDLHSELNLSSLELGDSALYFCASSVNGQGGNSPLNFGNGTRLTVT.

The chain couples TRBV19 to TRBJ2-3; D is perhaps TRBD2 (7 bases). Germline loops: CDR1 LNHDA, CDR2 SQIVND (reference sequence). The CDR3 is made up of 16 amino acids. Trimming took off 3 bases at V and 3 bases at J, with 16 bases between the two ends. CDR3 coding DNA: TGTGCCAGTAGTATGAGCTTAGGGGGGGAAACAGATACGCAGTATTTT. Translation: CASSMSLGGETDTQYF.

The chain couples TRBV6-6 to TRBJ2-7, with D possibly being TRBD1 (6 bases). Trimming took 2 bases from V and 2 from J, leaving 13 bases between them. The CDR3 runs to 15 residues. Germline lookup yields CDR1 MNHNY and CDR2 SVGAGI (reference sequence). CDR3: CASSYPSTGTYEQYF. In nucleotides, the CDR3 is TGTGCCAGCAGTTACCCCTCGACAGGAACCTACGAGCAGTACTTC.

The chain recombines TRBV4-1 with TRBJ2-5, with 7 bases matching TRBD1. This CDR3 region has 14 residues. Germline CDR1 MGHRA, CDR2 YSYEKL. V lost 3 bases, J lost 6 bases, and 7 bases stayed unmatched. The chain's CDR3 is CASSHPTGLKTQYF. CDR3 coding DNA: TGCGCCAGCAGCCACCCGACAGGGTTAAAGACCCAGTACTTC.

The chain recombines TRBV5-6 with TRBJ2-5, with 8 positions matching TRBD2. Germline CDR1 reads SGHDT; CDR2 reads YYEEEE. The CDR3 is 17 residues long. The J segment lost 2 bases and the V segment lost 4 bases, leaving 13 bases of the junction unmatched. CDR3 sequence reads: CASSPPTSVFAQETQYF. CDR3 sequence (DNA): TGTGCCAGCAGCCCCCCGACTAGCGTCTTTGCACAAGAGACCCAGTACTTC.

The chain carries TRBV7-9 and TRBJ2-3; TRBD2 agrees at 7 bases. Germline V gene lookup returns CDR1 SEHNR and CDR2 FQNEAQ (reference sequence). The CDR3 is made up of 16 amino acids. Trimming removed 3 bases from V and 6 bases from J; junction bases left unmatched: 12. The CDR3 loop is CASSLGVGGPTDTQYF. The DNA of the CDR3 is TGTGCCAGCAGCTTGGGGGTGGGAGGGCCCACCGATACGCAGTATTTT.

The V gene is TRBV9, the J gene TRBJ2-5; D ambiguous. The end of the DNA is better explained by TRBJ2-7, so the J call may be wrong. Germline values: CDR1 SGDLS, CDR2 YYNGEE. This CDR3 region has 14 residues. The CDR3 region has the DNA TGTGCCAGCAGCGTAGCGGAGAGCTCCTACGAGCAGTACTTC. Encoded protein: CASSVAESSYEQYF.

The V gene is TRBV7-2, the J gene TRBJ2-1, with unresolved D. The CDR3 loop spans 12 amino acids. Germline lookup yields CDR1 SGHTA and CDR2 FQGNSA. V lost 5 bases to trimming and J lost 9 bases, with 11 bases between them. The CDR3 here is CASSVGFPEQFF. The CDR3 region has the DNA TGTGCCAGCAGCGTCGGGTTTCCTGAGCAGTTCTTC.

The table lists this clone with a few counts. The genes are TRBV5-1 and TRBJ2-2; D remains ambiguous. The V gene's germline CDR1 is SGHRS and CDR2 YFSETQ. This CDR3 comprises 14 residues. V lost 1 base and J 0 bases, leaving 4 bases between the germline ends. CDR3 residues: CASSLRANTGELFF. Written as DNA, the CDR3 is TGCGCCAGCAGCTTGAGAGCGAACACCGGGGAGCTGTTTTTT. Combining the CDR3 with reference TRBV5-1 and TRBJ2-2 gives the whole variable domain KAGVTQTPRYLIKTRGQQVTLSCSPISGHRSVSWYQQTPGQGLQFLFEYFSETQRNKGNFPGRFSGRQFSNSRSEMNVSTLELGDSALYLCASSLRANTGELFFGEGSRLTVL.

This clone was recorded a few times. V usage is TRBV5-6 and J usage is TRBJ2-3; D is possibly TRBD1 (5 bases). In germline, CDR1 is SGHDT, CDR2 YYEEEE. Deletions cut 3 bases from V and 2 bases from J, with 7 bases between. CDR3 size: 13 residues. CDR3: CASSSQVTDTQYF. DNA of the CDR3: TGTGCCAGCAGCTCACAGGTCACAGATACGCAGTATTTT.